One and the same sample provided the 25 T cell receptor beta chains below, sequenced in a study of regulatory T cells in long-lasting Graves disease. Building the TCR beta libraries relied on iRepertoire HTBI primers, and CDR3 regions underwent Arm-PCR. TCRdb itself ran the multiplex PCR reads through MiXCR, one entry per CDR3 protein. The sample records a few hundred thousand distinct CDR3 sequences, about 23% being singletons. The sample's time point: persistent/refractory GD, antithyroid drugs over 5 years with positive TRAb. From PBMCs, RNA was extracted and then used to make the TCR library. The specimen comprised peripheral blood mononuclear cells (PBMCs), sampled when the disease was refractory, from a patient treated with antithyroid drugs. The origin of the receptors is a woman aged 40 to 50 with Graves disease.

This clonotype was seen more than once but under ten times. The rearrangement joins TRBV4-1 to TRBJ1-2; the D gene is possibly TRBD1 (6 bases). Germline-derived CDR1 and CDR2 are MGHRA and YSYEKL. V was trimmed by 0 bases and J by 0 bases, leaving 20 bases between them. The CDR3 extends over 19 amino acids. The CDR3 reads CASSQDIRTASAPNYGYTF. The CDR3 nucleotides read TGCGCCAGCAGCCAAGATATCCGGACAGCTTCAGCTCCTAACTATGGCTACACCTTC.

The chain recombines TRBV2 with TRBJ2-7; 10 bases line up with TRBD1. Germline V gene sequence: CDR1 SNHLY, CDR2 FYNNEI. J lost 6 bases, V lost 4 bases, and 9 bases had no gene match. The CDR3 has 15 residues. The CDR3 sequence: CASSVWSGDRGEQYF. The CDR3 DNA reads as TGTGCCAGCAGTGTTTGGTCGGGGGACAGGGGCGAGCAGTACTTC.

This clonotype has just a few counts. This chain joins TRBV10-1 and TRBJ1-5, with 8 bases that match TRBD1. Trimming removed 6 bases from V and 6 bases from J; junction bases left unmatched: 4. Germline CDR1 WNHNN, CDR2 SYGVQD (reference sequence). There are 13 residues in the CDR3. The CDR3 DNA follows: TGCGCCAGCAGCCGCGGGACAGGTCAGCCCCAGCATTTT. Its protein product is CASSRGTGQPQHF.

This clonotype showed up just a few times. The chain carries TRBV11-2 and TRBJ2-7, with 7 bases that match TRBD2. Germline CDR1 reads SGHAT; CDR2 reads FQNNGV. V lost 4 bases, J lost 2 bases, and 5 bases stayed unmatched. The CDR3 contains 14 residues. CDR3 DNA: TGTGCCAGCAGCTCGGGACTAACGGCCTACGAGCAGTACTTC. It encodes CASSSGLTAYEQYF. The full variable domain, completed using reference TRBV11-2 and TRBJ2-7, is EAGVAQSPRYKIIEKRQSVAFWCNPISGHATLYWYQQILGQGPKLLIQFQNNGVVDDSQLPKDRFSAERLKGVDSTLKIQPAKLEDSAVYLCASSSGLTAYEQYFGPGTRLTVT.

This clonotype was seen at least ten times. This chain uses TRBV28 with TRBJ1-5; maybe TRBD1 (5 bases). Looked up from germline, CDR1 is MDHEN and CDR2 is SYDVKM. V lost 8 bases, J lost 2 bases, and 19 bases lay in between. The CDR3 is 16 amino acids. This chain's CDR3 is CASETVITYRNQPQHF. The CDR3 DNA reads TGTGCCAGCGAGACAGTTATAACTTATCGCAATCAGCCCCAGCATTTT.

Worth noting for this clonotype: With a much larger clone just one base away, this may be a read error. The V call is TRBV6-4, the J call TRBJ2-7; D may be TRBD1 (5 bases). CDR1 and CDR2 (germline): MRHNA, SNTAGT. The CDR3 length is 14 residues. This CDR3 reads CASSYRQNPYERYF. DNA for the CDR3: TGTGCCAGCAGTTACCGACAGAACCCCTACGAGCGGTACTTC.

This clonotype has a handful of counts. V gene TRBV12-3 or TRBV12-4 combines with J gene TRBJ1-3; no firm D call. This CDR3 has 15 amino acids. Trimming removed 7 bases from V and 1 base from J, with 14 bases in between. As DNA, the CDR3 is TGTGCCAGCACCCTTATTGGGGTATCTGGAAACACCATATATTTT. As protein: CASTLIGVSGNTIYF.

This clonotype was found many times. The chain recombines TRBV5-1 with TRBJ2-2; 9 bases align to TRBD2. The trim removed 2 bases at V and 7 bases at J, leaving 9 bases unmatched. The CDR3 spans 16 residues. Per germline, CDR1 SGHRS and CDR2 YFSETQ. This CDR3 is CASSFGAGGASGELFF. Here the CDR3 DNA reads TGCGCCAGCAGCTTTGGAGCGGGAGGCGCAAGCGGGGAGCTGTTTTTT.

This clonotype occurred many times. This chain links TRBV11-2 with TRBJ2-7; 8 positions agree with TRBD1. The V and J ends lost 2 bases and 4 bases, in that order; junction bases with no gene match: 7. The CDR3 length is 15 residues. CDR1 SGHAT and CDR2 FQNNGV come from the germline V gene. The chain's CDR3 is CASSLIRGRGYEQYF. The CDR3 coding sequence is TGTGCCAGCAGCTTAATCAGGGGGCGGGGATACGAGCAGTACTTC.

CDR3 sequence: CASTNSYEQYF. CDR3 coding DNA: TGTGCCAGTACGAACTCCTACGAGCAGTACTTC. The chain joins TRBV6-1 to TRBJ2-7, with D unclear. The CDR3 covers 11 residues. Trimming cost V 9 bases and J 0 bases, with 6 bases left between them. Germline V gene sequence: CDR1 MNHNS, CDR2 SASEGT.

This clonotype showed up many times. V usage is TRBV27 and J usage is TRBJ1-5, with 8 bases matching TRBD1. This CDR3 is built from 17 residues. Germline loops: CDR1 MNHEY, CDR2 SMNVEV (reference sequence). V was pared by 5 bases and J by 1 base, with 10 bases of the junction left unmatched. The CDR3 here is CASSRTYGQGSNQPQHF. Written as DNA, the CDR3 is TGTGCCAGCAGTCGGACTTACGGACAGGGCAGCAATCAGCCCCAGCATTTT.

In its sample, this clonotype was seen a few times. As DNA, the CDR3 is TGTGCCAGCAGCGTAGGGACAGGGCGGTACGAGCAGTACTTC. It codes for CASSVGTGRYEQYF. The genes are TRBV9 and TRBJ2-7; TRBD1 aligns across 8 bases. CDR3 size: 14 residues. Germline CDR1 and CDR2: SGDLS and YYNGEE. Trimming took 0 bases from V and 4 from J; bases not matched to a gene: 3.

This clonotype occurred a few times. The gene calls are TRBV28 and TRBJ1-3; D is undetermined. Germline V lookup: CDR1 MDHEN, CDR2 SYDVKM. Trimming removed 6 bases from V and 0 bases from J, with 15 bases in between. The CDR3 runs to 16 residues. CDR3 sequence (DNA): TGTGCCAGCAGCCACCTCGCCCCTAACTCTGGAAACACCATATATTTT. Its protein is CASSHLAPNSGNTIYF.

The chain carries TRBV5-6 and TRBJ2-7, with 9 bases matching TRBD1. CDR1 is SGHDT and CDR2 is YYEEEE in the germline V gene. This CDR3 comprises 14 residues. V shed 4 bases and J 7 bases; nucleotides not matched to a gene: 9. CDR3 residues: CASSPGQGMGEQYF. CDR3 nucleotide sequence: TGTGCCAGCAGCCCTGGACAGGGGATGGGGGAGCAGTACTTC.

As for this clonotype: This sequence may be a read error, since a much larger clone differs from it by one base. The chain combines TRBV6-8 with TRBJ2-4; the match to TRBD1 covers 10 bases. The CDR3 totals 14 residues. Germline V gene lookup returns CDR1 MNHGY and CDR2 SAAAGT. CDR3 in DNA: TGTGCCAGCAGTACCCCGGGACAGGGGAACATTCTGTACTTC. Its protein is CASSTPGQGNILYF.

This clonotype was detected ten times or more. V usage is TRBV12-3 or TRBV12-4 and J usage is TRBJ2-5; D unresolved. Trimming stripped 3 bases from V and 1 base from J, with 15 bases between. The CDR3 covers 16 residues. CDR3 region: CASSFGEQTLQETQYF. CDR3 sequence (DNA): TGTGCCAGCAGTTTTGGGGAACAGACCCTCCAAGAGACCCAGTACTTC.

This chain links TRBV3-1 with TRBJ1-2, with TRBD1 as a possible D gene (6 bases). The CDR3 consists of 14 residues. Trimming pared 0 bases from V and 8 bases from J, leaving 13 bases between. CDR1 LGHDT and CDR2 YNNKEL come from the germline V gene (reference sequence). The CDR3 loop reads CASSQEVQGTGYTF. CDR3 coding DNA: TGTGCCAGCAGCCAAGAAGTACAGGGTACAGGCTACACCTTC. Full variable domain (missing parts from reference TRBV3-1 and TRBJ1-2): DTAVSQTPKYLVTQMGNDKSIKCEQNLGHDTMYWYKQDSKKFLKIMFSYNNKELIINETVPNRFSPKSPDKAHLNLHINSLELGDSAVYFCASSQEVQGTGYTFGSGTRLTVV.

This clonotype was recorded many times. This chain uses TRBV7-8 with TRBJ2-7, with no clear D. There are 14 residues in the CDR3. V shed 1 base and J shed 2 bases, with 9 bases lying between them. CDR1 and CDR2 from the germline V gene are SGHVS and FQNEAQ. CDR3 protein: CASSLEGSTYEQYF. CDR3 coding DNA: TGTGCCAGCAGCTTAGAGGGTAGCACCTACGAGCAGTACTTC.

This clonotype was recorded many times. The chain recombines TRBV12-3 or TRBV12-4 with TRBJ2-6; D is perhaps TRBD2 (5 bases). This CDR3 has 15 amino acids. V shed 6 bases and J shed 0 bases, with 9 bases lying between them. CDR3 amino acids: CASRPEGSGANVLTF. As DNA, the CDR3 is TGTGCCAGCAGACCCGAGGGCTCTGGGGCCAACGTCCTGACTTTC.

The V call is TRBV20-1, the J call TRBJ1-1, with D unresolved. Trimming removed 3 bases at V and 5 bases at J, with 10 bases between. There are 12 residues in the CDR3. Germline V gene sequence: CDR1 DFQATT, CDR2 SNEGSKA (reference sequence). DNA of the CDR3: TGCAGTGCTAGTAGGGTTGTGACTGAAGCTTTCTTT. It codes for CSASRVVTEAFF.

V and J are TRBV5-1 and TRBJ2-7, with 11 nucleotides matching TRBD2. Trimming at V came to 3 bases and at J to 2 bases, leaving 7 bases not matched to a gene. This CDR3 spans 16 amino acids. The germline V gene encodes CDR1 SGHRS and CDR2 YFSETQ. The CDR3 DNA reads TGCGCCAGCAGCTCGCGGACTAGCGGGTCCACCTACGAGCAGTACTTC. Protein: CASSSRTSGSTYEQYF.

The CDR3 nucleotides read TGCGCCAGCAGCTTCAGGGCGCCCTTTACCGGGGAGCTGTTTTTT. Translating gives CASSFRAPFTGELFF. V usage is TRBV5-1 and J usage is TRBJ2-2, with a weak D call TRBD1 (5 bases). From germline, CDR1 is SGHRS and CDR2 YFSETQ. This CDR3 has 15 amino acids. V shed 2 bases and J shed 5 bases, with 13 bases lying between them.

This clonotype was observed at least ten times. This chain links TRBV28 with TRBJ2-2; no clear D. The CDR3 sequence is 16 residues long. The germline V gene encodes CDR1 MDHEN and CDR2 SYDVKM. V shed 1 base and J shed 0 bases, with 9 bases lying between them. The CDR3 DNA is TGTGCCAGCAGTTTATTAATAGGAACGAACACCGGGGAGCTGTTTTTT. Translated: CASSLLIGTNTGELFF.

This clonotype was observed at least ten times. V usage is TRBV29-1 and J usage is TRBJ1-1; TRBD1 aligns across 7 bases. Germline lookup yields CDR1 SQVTM and CDR2 ANQGSEA. There are 16 residues in the CDR3. Losses at the gene ends were 4 bases for V and 3 bases for J; bases not matched to a gene: 14. CDR3 protein: CSVAGWRGLRDTEAFF. CDR3 nucleotide sequence: TGCAGCGTTGCGGGTTGGAGGGGGCTGAGGGACACTGAAGCTTTCTTT.

This clonotype was seen at least ten times. The chain employs TRBV12-3 or TRBV12-4 and TRBJ2-1, with a tentative D call TRBD2 (6 bases). Trimming cost V 6 bases and J 9 bases, with 21 bases left between them. CDR3 size: 15 residues. Here the CDR3 DNA reads TGTGCCAGCAGCCGAGTCGGCGGGATAAAGGGTGAGCAGTTCTTC. It yields the protein CASSRVGGIKGEQFF.